This TCR beta chain derives from a study of molecular identifiers for immune sequencing clone quantification. Study results and limitations: Under 1% of molecules in naive cells, but over 98% of effector molecules, belonged to clones above 20 RNA copies.

With respect to this clonotype: Its cognate antigen is unknown. This may arise from a read error, as a much more abundant clone is one base away.

The CDR3 is 13 residues long. Germline CDR1 is SGHTA and CDR2 is FQGNSA. With 0 bases removed from V and 14 bases from J, the gap between germline ends came to 15 bases. TCRdb itself ran the PCR reads through MiXCR, one entry per CDR3 protein. Among 50,000 to 70,000 distinct CDR3 sequences listed, roughly 18% were seen once. The sequencing sample was made of naive CD8+ T cells from blood, with Jurkat cell RNA spiked in. The subset denotes: FACS-sorted CD8+CD4-CCR7+CD45RA+ naive T cells. The TCR sequence derives from a human donor in good health. Some libraries in this study had Jurkat cell RNA spiked in. V and J are TRBV7-2 and TRBJ2-3; tentatively, D is TRBD1 or TRBD2 (6 bases each). CDR3 sequence (DNA): TGTGCCAGCAGCTTAGCCCTAGCGAGAGGGGGGTATTTT. Translated, it gives CASSLALARGGYF.